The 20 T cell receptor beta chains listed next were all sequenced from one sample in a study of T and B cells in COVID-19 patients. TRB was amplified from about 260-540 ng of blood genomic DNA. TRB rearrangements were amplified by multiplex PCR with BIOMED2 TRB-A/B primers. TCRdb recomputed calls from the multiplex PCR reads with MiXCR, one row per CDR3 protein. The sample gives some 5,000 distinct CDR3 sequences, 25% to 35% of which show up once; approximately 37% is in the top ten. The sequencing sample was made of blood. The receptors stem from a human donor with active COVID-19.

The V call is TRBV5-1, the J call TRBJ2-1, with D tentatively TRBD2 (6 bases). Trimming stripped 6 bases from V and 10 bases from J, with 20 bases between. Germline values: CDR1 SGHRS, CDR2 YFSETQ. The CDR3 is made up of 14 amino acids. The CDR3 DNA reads TGCGCCAGCACCAGGACTACCCCTGAAGGGGAGCAGTTCTTC. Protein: CASTRTTPEGEQFF.

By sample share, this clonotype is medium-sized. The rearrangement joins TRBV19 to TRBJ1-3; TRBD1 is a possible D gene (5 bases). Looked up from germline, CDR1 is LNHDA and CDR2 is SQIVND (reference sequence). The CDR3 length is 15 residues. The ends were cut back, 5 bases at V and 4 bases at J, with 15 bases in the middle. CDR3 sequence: CASSASRGAGNTIYF. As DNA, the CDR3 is TGTGCCAGTAGTGCCTCTAGAGGGGCAGGAAACACCATATATTTT.

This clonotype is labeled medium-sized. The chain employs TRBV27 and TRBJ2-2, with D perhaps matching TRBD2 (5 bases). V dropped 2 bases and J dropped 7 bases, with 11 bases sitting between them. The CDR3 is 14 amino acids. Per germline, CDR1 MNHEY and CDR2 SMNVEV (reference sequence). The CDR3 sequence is CASSLRRYYGELFF. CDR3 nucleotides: TGTGCCAGCAGTTTAAGGAGGTACTACGGGGAGCTGTTTTTT.

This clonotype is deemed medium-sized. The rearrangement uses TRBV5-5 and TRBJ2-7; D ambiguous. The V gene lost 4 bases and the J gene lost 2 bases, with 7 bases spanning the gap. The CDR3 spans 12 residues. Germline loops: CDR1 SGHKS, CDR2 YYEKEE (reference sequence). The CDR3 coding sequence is TGTGCCAGCAGCAGGTCGGCCTACGAGCAGTACTTC. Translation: CASSRSAYEQYF. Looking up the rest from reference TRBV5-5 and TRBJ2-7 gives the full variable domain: DAGVTQSPTHLIKTRGQQVTLRCSPISGHKSVSWYQQVLGQGPQFIFQYYEKEERGRGNFPDRFSARQFPNYSSELNVNALLLGDSALYLCASSRSAYEQYFGPGTRLTVT.

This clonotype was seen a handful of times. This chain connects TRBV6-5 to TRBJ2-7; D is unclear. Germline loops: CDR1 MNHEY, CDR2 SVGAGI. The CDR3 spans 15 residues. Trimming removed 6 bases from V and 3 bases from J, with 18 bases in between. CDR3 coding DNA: TGTGCCAGCAGCCCGTCAAAGGGCGGCGGCTACGAGCAGTACTTC. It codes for CASSPSKGGGYEQYF.

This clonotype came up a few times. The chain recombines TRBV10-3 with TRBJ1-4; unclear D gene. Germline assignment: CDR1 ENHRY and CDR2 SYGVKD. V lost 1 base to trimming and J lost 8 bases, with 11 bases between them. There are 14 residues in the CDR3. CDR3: CAISEYRVGEKLFF. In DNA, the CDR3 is TGTGCCATCAGTGAGTATAGGGTTGGAGAAAAACTGTTTTTT.

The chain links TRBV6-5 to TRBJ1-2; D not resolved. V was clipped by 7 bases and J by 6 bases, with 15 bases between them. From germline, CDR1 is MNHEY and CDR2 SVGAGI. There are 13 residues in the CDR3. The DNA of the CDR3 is TGTGCCAGCACCCCCGGGTTACGGGATGGCTACACCTTC. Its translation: CASTPGLRDGYTF.

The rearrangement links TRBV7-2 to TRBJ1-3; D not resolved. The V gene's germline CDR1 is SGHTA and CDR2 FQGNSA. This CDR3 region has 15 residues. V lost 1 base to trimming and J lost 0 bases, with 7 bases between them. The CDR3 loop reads CASSLESSSGNTIYF. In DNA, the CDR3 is TGTGCCAGCAGCTTAGAGTCGAGCTCTGGAAACACCATATATTTT.

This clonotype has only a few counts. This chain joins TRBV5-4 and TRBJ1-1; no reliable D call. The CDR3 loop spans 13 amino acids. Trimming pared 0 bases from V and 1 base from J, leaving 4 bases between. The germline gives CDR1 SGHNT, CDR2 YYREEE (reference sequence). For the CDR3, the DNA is TGTGCCAGCAGCTTGGCGGAGAACACTGAAGCTTTCTTT. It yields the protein CASSLAENTEAFF.

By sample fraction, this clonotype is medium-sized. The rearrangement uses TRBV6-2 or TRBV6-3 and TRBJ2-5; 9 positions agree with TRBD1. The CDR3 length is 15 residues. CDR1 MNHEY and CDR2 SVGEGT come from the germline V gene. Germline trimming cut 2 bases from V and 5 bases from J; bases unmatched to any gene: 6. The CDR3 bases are TGTGCCAGCAGTTACCAACTGACAGGGGGGGAGACCCAGTACTTC. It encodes CASSYQLTGGETQYF.

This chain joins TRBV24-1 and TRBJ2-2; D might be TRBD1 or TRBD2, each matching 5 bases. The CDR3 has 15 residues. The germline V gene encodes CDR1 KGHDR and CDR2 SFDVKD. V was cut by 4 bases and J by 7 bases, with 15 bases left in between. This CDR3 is CATSDRVWGSGELFF. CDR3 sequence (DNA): TGTGCCACCAGTGACCGTGTATGGGGGAGCGGGGAGCTGTTTTTT.

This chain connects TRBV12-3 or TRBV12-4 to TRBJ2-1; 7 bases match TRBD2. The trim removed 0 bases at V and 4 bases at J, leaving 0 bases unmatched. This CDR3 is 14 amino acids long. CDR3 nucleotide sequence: TGTGCCAGCAGTTTAGCGGGAGGGTACAATGAGCAGTTCTTC. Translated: CASSLAGGYNEQFF.

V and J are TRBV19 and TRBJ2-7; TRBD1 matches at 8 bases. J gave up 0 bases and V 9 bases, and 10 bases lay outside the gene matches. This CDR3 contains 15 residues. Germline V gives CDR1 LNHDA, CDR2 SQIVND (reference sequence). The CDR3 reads CASSFRTGSSYEQYF. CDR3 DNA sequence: TGTGCCAGCAGCTTCCGGACAGGGAGCTCCTACGAGCAGTACTTC.

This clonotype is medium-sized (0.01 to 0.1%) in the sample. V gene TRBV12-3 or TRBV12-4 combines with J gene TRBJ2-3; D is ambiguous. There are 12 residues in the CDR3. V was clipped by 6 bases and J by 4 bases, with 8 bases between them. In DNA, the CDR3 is TGTGCCAGCAGAACACGGGCAGATACGCAGTATTTT. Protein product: CASRTRADTQYF.

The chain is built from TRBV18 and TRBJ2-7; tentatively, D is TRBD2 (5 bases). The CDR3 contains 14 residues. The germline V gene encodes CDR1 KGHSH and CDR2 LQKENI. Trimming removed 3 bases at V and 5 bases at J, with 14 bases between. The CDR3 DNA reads TGTGCCAGCTCACCTCCTAGCTCCCCCCACGAGCAGTACTTC. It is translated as CASSPPSSPHEQYF.

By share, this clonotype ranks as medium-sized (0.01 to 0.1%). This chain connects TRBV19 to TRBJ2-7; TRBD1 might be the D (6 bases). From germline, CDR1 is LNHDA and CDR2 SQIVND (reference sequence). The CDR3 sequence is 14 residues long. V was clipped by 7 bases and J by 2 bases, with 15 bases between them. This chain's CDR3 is CASNFLGHPYEQYF. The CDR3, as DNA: TGTGCCAGTAACTTCTTGGGACACCCCTACGAGCAGTACTTC.

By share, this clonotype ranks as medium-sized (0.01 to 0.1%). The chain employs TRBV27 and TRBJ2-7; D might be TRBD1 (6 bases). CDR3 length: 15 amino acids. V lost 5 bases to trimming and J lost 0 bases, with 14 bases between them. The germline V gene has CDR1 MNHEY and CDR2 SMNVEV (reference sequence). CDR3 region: CASSIRDISSYEQYF. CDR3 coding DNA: TGTGCCAGCAGTATCCGGGACATCAGCTCCTACGAGCAGTACTTC.

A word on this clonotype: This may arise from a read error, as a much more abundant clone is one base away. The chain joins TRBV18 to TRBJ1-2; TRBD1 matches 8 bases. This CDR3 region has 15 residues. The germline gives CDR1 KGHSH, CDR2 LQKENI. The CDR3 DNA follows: TGTCCCAGCTCGCCTGGACAGGGCCCTAACTATGGCTACACCTTC. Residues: CPSSPGQGPNYGYTF.

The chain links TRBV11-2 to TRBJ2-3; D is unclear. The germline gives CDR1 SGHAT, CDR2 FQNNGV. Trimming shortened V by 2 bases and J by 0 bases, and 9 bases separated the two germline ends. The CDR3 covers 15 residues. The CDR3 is CASSLLIVSTDTQYF. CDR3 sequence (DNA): TGTGCCAGCAGCTTACTTATCGTTAGCACAGATACGCAGTATTTT.

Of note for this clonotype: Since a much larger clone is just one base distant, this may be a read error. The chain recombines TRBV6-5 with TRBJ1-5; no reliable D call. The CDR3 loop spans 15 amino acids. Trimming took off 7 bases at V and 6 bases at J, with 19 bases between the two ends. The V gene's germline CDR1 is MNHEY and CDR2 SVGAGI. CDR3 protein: CASTEVNVAGQPQHF. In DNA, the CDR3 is TGTGCCAGCACCGAAGTAAACGTCGCGGGTCAGCCCCAGCATTTT.